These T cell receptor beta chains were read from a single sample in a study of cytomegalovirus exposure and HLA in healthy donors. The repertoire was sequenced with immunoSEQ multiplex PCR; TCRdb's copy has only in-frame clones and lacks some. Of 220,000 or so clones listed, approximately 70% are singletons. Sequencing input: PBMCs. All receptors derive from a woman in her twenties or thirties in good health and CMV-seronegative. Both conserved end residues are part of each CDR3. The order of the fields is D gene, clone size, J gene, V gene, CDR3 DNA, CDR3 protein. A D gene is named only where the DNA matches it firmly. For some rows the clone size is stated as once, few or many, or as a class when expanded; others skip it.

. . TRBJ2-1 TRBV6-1 TGTGCGGCAGGGATAGGCCTCTTC CAAGIGLF
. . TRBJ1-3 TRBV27 TGTGCCAGCACCCTTACAGGGACACACTCTGGAAACACCATATATTTT CASTLTGTHSGNTIYF
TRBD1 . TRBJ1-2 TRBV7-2 TGTGCCAGCAGTTCCGGGACAGGGCTTAACTATGGCTACACCTTC CASSSGTGLNYGYTF
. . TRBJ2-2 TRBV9 TGTGCCAGCAGCCTGGACAGATTGTCCGGGGAGCTGTTTTTT CASSLDRLSGELFF
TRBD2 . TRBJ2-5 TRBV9 TGTGCCAGCAGCGTAGGCGTCAGCGGGACCCAAGAGACCCAGTACTTC CASSVGVSGTQETQYF
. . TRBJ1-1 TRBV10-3 TGTGCCATCAGTGAGGGGGAGGGGGGCCGAGGAGGTTTCTTT CAISEGEGGRGGFF
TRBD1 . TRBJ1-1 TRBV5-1 TGCGCCAGCAGTTTAAACCGACAGGGGGCAACTGAAGCTTTCTTT CASSLNRQGATEAFF
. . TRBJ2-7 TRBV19 TGTGCCAGTAGTATGGGCCTCGGGACTTCTCACGAGCAGTACTTC CASSMGLGTSHEQYF
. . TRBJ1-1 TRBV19 TGTGCCAGAGATAGGACAGACGAAGCTTTCTTT CARDRTDEAFF
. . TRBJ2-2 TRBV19 TGTGCCAGTACCACAAACAGGGCCGGGGAGCTGTTTTTT CASTTNRAGELFF
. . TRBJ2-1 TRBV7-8 TGTGCCAGCAGCTTAGCGCTCTCGGGGAATGAGCAGTTCTTC CASSLALSGNEQFF
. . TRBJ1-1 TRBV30 TGTGCCTGGAGGGGTTTGCAGGGCCCAGGGACTGAAGCTTTCTTT CAWRGLQGPGTEAFF
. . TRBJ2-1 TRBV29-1 TGCAGCGCTACCCGCGGAGCCGGGGGATTGAATGAGCAGTTCTTC CSATRGAGGLNEQFF
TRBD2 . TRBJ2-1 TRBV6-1 TGTGCCAGCAGTGAACGGGGGGGCCGGGGAAGAGTCAATGAGCAGTTCTTC CASSERGGRGRVNEQFF
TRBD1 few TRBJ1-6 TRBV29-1 TGCAGCGCCCGGGACAGGGGGCCCCGTTCACCCCTCCACTTT CSARDRGPRSPLHF
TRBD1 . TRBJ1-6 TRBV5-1 TGCGCCAGCAGCTCCGGGACAGGGGTTTCACCCCTCCACTTT CASSSGTGVSPLHF
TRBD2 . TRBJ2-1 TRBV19 TGTGCCAGTAGTCCCCCTAGCGGCCTAAGCTCCTACAATGAGCAGTTCTTC CASSPPSGLSSYNEQFF
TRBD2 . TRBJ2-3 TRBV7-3 TGTGTCAGCAGCTTAACGGCTGTAGCGGGAGGGGAAAATACGCAGTATTTT CVSSLTAVAGGENTQYF